This T cell receptor beta chain was observed in a study of spatial heterogeneity in lung cancer. Time point indicated: sample taken at primary tumor resection. Sequencing covered unsorted whole RNA taken from tumor, nontumor lung or frozen PBMC. The CDR3 sequence is 14 residues long. J gave up 5 bases and V 2 bases, and 3 bases lay outside the gene matches. CDR1 is ENHRY and CDR2 is SYGVKD in the germline V gene. In TCRdb, the 5' RACE reads were re-called with MiXCR into one record per CDR3 protein. The repertoire holds tens of thousands of distinct CDR3 sequences, approximately 20% seen once, with less than 7.5% in the top ten. This clonotype has just a few counts.

The chain links TRBV10-3 to TRBJ2-5; TRBD1 matches 9 bases. The specimen was PBMCs, collected at surgery. The TCR comes from a male donor with early-stage non-small cell lung cancer. CDR3 region: CAISELGQGETQYF. The CDR3 DNA is TGTGCCATCAGTGAGCTCGGACAGGGGGAGACCCAGTACTTC.